The present T cell receptor (beta chain) was sequenced within a study of blood T cell repertoires in COVID-19. Study overall: Sample material is recorded as cDNA or gDNA derived from T cells, B-cell-depleted T cells, or PBMCs.

Only in-frame clones appear in the TCRdb table, and some are missing; sequencing was by immunoSEQ multiplex PCR. Altogether about 400,000 clones are present, 70% to 90% being singletons, with the ten largest covering 2.5% to 3.5%. The CDR3 loop spans 18 amino acids. Germline V lookup: CDR1 SSHAT, CDR2 FNYEAQ (reference sequence). The ends lost 5 bases at V and 6 bases at J; junction bases unmatched: 13. This receptor was obtained from a human donor in a cohort sampled during active COVID-19. V is TRBV7-7 and J is TRBJ2-2; 12 bases align to TRBD1. Sequencing was performed on peripheral blood. This CDR3 is CASSAHPGQGARSGELFF. The CDR3 region has the DNA TGTGCCAGCAGCGCACACCCGGGACAGGGGGCTAGGTCCGGGGAGCTGTTTTTT.